This TCR beta chain stems from a study of T cells in localized non-small cell lung cancer. Study outcomes and limitations: A median around 55 of the top 100 tumor clones appeared in adjacent lung. The tumor had only one region sequenced, so heterogeneity remains possible. Maximal T cell clonality occurred in uninvolved adjacent lung, with tumor ranking below it. Higher blood T cell density tracked longer overall survival.

Between the trimmed V and J ends, which lost 4 bases and 2 bases, there was a span of 9 bases. Per germline, CDR1 MNHEY and CDR2 SVGAGI. The CDR3 covers 14 residues. Profiled with immunoSEQ multiplex PCR; TCRdb holds only in-frame clones, not every one. The repertoire holds some 11,000 clones, with roughly four fifths as singletons. With regard to this clone: Antigen unknown.

The J gene is TRBJ2-1, the V gene TRBV6-5, with D perhaps matching TRBD1 or TRBD2 (5 bases each). This clonotype originated in a female donor of 60 years or more with stage II lung adenocarcinoma. Sample: peripheral blood mononuclear cells, taken before any cancer treatment. The CDR3 loop reads CASSSGDPYNEQFF. The CDR3 DNA reads TGTGCCAGCAGTTCCGGGGACCCCTACAATGAGCAGTTCTTC.